This entry describes one T cell receptor (beta chain). CDR1 and CDR2 from the germline V gene are SQVTM and ANQGSEA. The CDR3 sequence is 13 residues long. J lost 3 bases, V lost 4 bases, and 3 bases had no gene match. The sample originates from a study of blood T cell repertoires in COVID-19. Looking at the study overall: Samples of COVID-19 (acute and convalescent) were obtained from the United States, Italy and Spain.

The table came from immunoSEQ multiplex PCR; TCRdb's copy has only in-frame clones and leaves some out. Of about 220,000 clones listed, 82% were seen once; the top ten hold approximately 3.1%. The J gene is TRBJ2-7, the V gene TRBV29-1; 10 bases map to TRBD1. The sequence was collected from a woman in her sixties who had recovered from COVID-19. Sequenced material: PBMCs or T cells enriched from blood (not recorded which). The CDR3 DNA is TGCAGCGTTGGGGACAGGGGAGGCTACGAGCAGTACTTC. Amino acids: CSVGDRGGYEQYF.